Following are 11 T cell receptor beta chains from one sample sequenced in a study of response to subunit inactivated influenza vaccine. TCRdb re-analysed the RT-PCR reads in MiXCR, keeping a single row per CDR3 protein. The sample has more than 600,000 distinct CDR3 sequences, approximately 18% seen once; the top ten hold under 13%. The specimen was PBMCs from blood, collected around 5 days after vaccination. The receptors were gathered from a man aged 50 to 59 who received an inactivated influenza vaccine.

This clonotype showed up many times. For the CDR3, the DNA is TGCAGCGTTCAAGGGACGCTGCACGCCCAGTTCTTC. Its translation is CSVQGTLHAQFF. This chain connects TRBV29-1 to TRBJ2-1; D is perhaps TRBD1 or TRBD2 (5 bases each). Trimming took 5 bases from V and 13 from J, leaving 18 bases between them. This CDR3 has 12 amino acids. Looked up from germline, CDR1 is SQVTM and CDR2 is ANQGSEA.

The chain links TRBV28 to TRBJ2-2; TRBD1 aligns across 8 bases. The CDR3 is 14 amino acids. Germline CDR1 is MDHEN and CDR2 is SYDVKM. The V and J ends lost 6 bases and 6 bases, in that order; junction bases with no gene match: 6. As DNA, the CDR3 is TGTGCCAGCAGGCGGACAGGGTACCCCGGGGAGCTGTTTTTT. Its protein is CASRRTGYPGELFF.

J is TRBJ2-3 and V is TRBV28; 11 bases align to TRBD2. Germline CDR1 is MDHEN and CDR2 is SYDVKM. The CDR3 extends over 15 amino acids. With V trimmed by 3 bases and J by 8 bases, 7 bases remained unmatched. The CDR3, as DNA: TGTGCCAGCAGTTTGGCTAGCGGGAGGTTCGGTACGCAGTATTTT. Residues: CASSLASGRFGTQYF.

The V gene is TRBV11-2, the J gene TRBJ2-2; D call uncertain. This CDR3 is 14 amino acids long. Trimming shortened V by 4 bases and J by 3 bases, and 9 bases separated the two germline ends. Germline CDR1 SGHAT, CDR2 FQNNGV. The CDR3 loop reads CASSSRRYTGELFF. The CDR3 nucleotides read TGTGCCAGCAGCTCGCGAAGGTACACCGGGGAGCTGTTTTTT.

The chain uses TRBV3-1 and TRBJ1-4, with unresolved D. The CDR3 has 13 amino acids. Looked up from germline, CDR1 is LGHDT and CDR2 is YNNKEL (reference sequence). Trimming shortened V by 8 bases and J by 5 bases, and 12 bases separated the two germline ends. For the CDR3, the DNA is TGTGCCAGCGTGGGTGGCCAAAATGAAAAACTGTTTTTT. This sequence encodes CASVGGQNEKLFF.

The CDR3 DNA reads as TGTGCCACCAGCAGAGATGCGGCAAAGGCAGATACGCAGTATTTT. Its translation is CATSRDAAKADTQYF. V gene TRBV15 combines with J gene TRBJ2-3; D is undetermined. The CDR3 has 15 residues. The V end lost 0 bases, the J end lost 4 bases, and 11 bases lay between the germline ends. Looked up from germline, CDR1 is LNHNV and CDR2 is YYDKDF (reference sequence).

This clonotype was counted ten times or more. The J gene is TRBJ1-6, the V gene TRBV10-3; D is perhaps TRBD1 (5 bases). V lost 3 bases and J 7 bases, leaving 10 bases between the germline ends. CDR3 length: 14 amino acids. Germline CDR1 and CDR2: ENHRY and SYGVKD. The CDR3 sequence: CAISERQGNSPLHF. CDR3 DNA: TGTGCCATCAGTGAAAGGCAGGGCAATTCACCCCTCCACTTT.

This clonotype appeared a few times. The chain joins TRBV15 to TRBJ2-2; D not resolved. Germline V gene data show CDR1 as LNHNV and CDR2 as YYDKDF (reference sequence). This CDR3 has 16 amino acids. V lost 0 bases and J lost 8, with 16 bases in between. The CDR3 region has the DNA TGTGCCACCAGCAGAGATGGCGGATGGTTAGGGGGGGAGCTGTTTTTT. It codes for CATSRDGGWLGGELFF.

This chain uses TRBV7-9 with TRBJ2-3; TRBD1 might be the D (6 bases). There are 14 residues in the CDR3. Germline values: CDR1 SEHNR, CDR2 FQNEAQ (reference sequence). Trimming removed 2 bases from V and 5 bases from J, with 11 bases in between. CDR3 loop: CASSLRQGKDTQYF. The CDR3 bases are TGTGCCAGCAGCTTAAGGCAGGGGAAAGATACGCAGTATTTT.

The chain joins TRBV3-1 to TRBJ2-2; no reliable D call. The CDR3 consists of 15 residues. The germline CDR1 and CDR2 sequences are LGHDT and YNNKEL (reference sequence). The V end was cut by 10 bases, the J end by 0 bases, with 15 bases between. The CDR3: CATQWGRANTGELFF. The CDR3 nucleotides read TGTGCCACCCAATGGGGTCGGGCGAACACCGGGGAGCTGTTTTTT.

This clonotype was recorded many times. The chain links TRBV7-2 to TRBJ2-3; 15 bases align to TRBD2. Germline V CDR1 and CDR2: SGHTA, FQGNSA. This CDR3 contains 17 residues. Trimming cost V 3 bases and J 9 bases; bases outside gene matches: 10. CDR3 in amino acids: CASSFGTSGGRLETQYF. CDR3 in DNA: TGTGCCAGCAGCTTTGGGACTAGCGGGGGGAGACTCGAGACGCAGTATTTT.